This T cell receptor (beta chain) was identified during a study of T cell changes during pregnancy in multiple sclerosis. The protocol was immunoSEQ multiplex PCR, while the TCRdb copy is restricted to in-frame clones and leaves out a portion. The repertoire consists of around 80,000 clones, with 92% occurring once and the leading ten covering 2.5% to 3%. Germline V CDR1 and CDR2: MDHEN, SYDVKM. The V end was cut by 7 bases, the J end by 4 bases, with 14 bases between. This CDR3 has 13 amino acids. The sequences come from peripheral blood, collected before pregnancy. This TCR was sampled from a female donor with multiple sclerosis, enrolled in a pregnancy study. The chain uses TRBV28 and TRBJ2-7, with D possibly TRBD2 on 6 matching bases. The CDR3 is CASIPRRGYEQYF. The CDR3 DNA reads TGTGCCAGCATCCCTCGGCGGGGTTACGAGCAGTACTTC.